The entry that follows covers one TCR beta chain sequence. This entry comes from a study of cytomegalovirus exposure and HLA in healthy donors. On the study more broadly: The same platform was used for the 110 or so validation repertoires and the roughly 670 first-cohort repertoires, a later analysis reported.

Donors were drawn from the approximately 110-subject validation cohort, separate from the roughly 670-subject first cohort. V was pared by 6 bases and J by 2 bases, with 6 bases of the junction left unmatched. The CDR3 length is 14 residues. The germline V gene has CDR1 KGHSH and CDR2 LQKENI. Clones were sequenced by immunoSEQ multiplex PCR, and TCRdb holds only the in-frame ones, with some missing. The table records approximately 110,000 clones, roughly 86% of them present only once. The sequenced sample consisted of PBMCs. V gene TRBV18 combines with J gene TRBJ2-7; 8 bases are a match to TRBD1. The origin of this receptor is a woman younger than 30 in good health and CMV-seropositive. The CDR3 DNA reads TGTGCCAGCTCTCTCGACAGGGGAACCTACGAGCAGTACTTC. Translating gives CASSLDRGTYEQYF.